The 16 T cell receptor beta chains presented below share a single source sample, sequenced in a study of vaccination and CD4 T cells after COVID-19. Time point specified: late sampling 161 to 241 days after vaccination in three convalescent patients. TCRdb fed the PCR reads into MiXCR, producing one record per CDR3 protein. The data contain some 27,000 distinct CDR3 sequences, roughly 51% of them singletons. This material consisted of CD4+ T cells from blood, taken about 7 months after SARS-CoV-2 vaccination. These receptors were taken from a human donor who had recovered from COVID-19.

The chain couples TRBV28 to TRBJ2-1, with 15 bases aligning to TRBD2. The ends lost 4 bases at V and 5 bases at J; junction bases unmatched: 9. CDR1 is MDHEN and CDR2 is SYDVKM in the germline V gene. The CDR3 length is 18 residues. CDR3 region: CASSSSGTSGRYNNEQFF. In DNA, the CDR3 is TGTGCCAGCAGTTCCTCCGGGACTAGCGGGAGGTACAACAATGAGCAGTTCTTC.

The V and J genes are TRBV29-1 and TRBJ2-3; 8 positions match TRBD2. Trimming took 2 bases from V and 7 from J; bases not matched to a gene: 8. The CDR3 runs to 14 residues. Germline loops: CDR1 SQVTM, CDR2 ANQGSEA. The CDR3: CSVELAGIANTQYF. Written as DNA, the CDR3 is TGCAGCGTTGAATTAGCGGGAATTGCGAATACGCAGTATTTT.

The chain recombines TRBV27 with TRBJ1-1; no reliable D call. The germline gives CDR1 MNHEY, CDR2 SMNVEV (reference sequence). Trimming shortened V by 3 bases and J by 5 bases, and 16 bases separated the two germline ends. The CDR3 totals 15 residues. The CDR3 DNA reads TGTGCCAGCAGTTTTGGTATAACTGCGAGGACTGAAGCTTTCTTT. Encoded protein: CASSFGITARTEAFF.

The chain combines TRBV7-9 with TRBJ2-3; tentatively, D is TRBD1 or TRBD2 (5 bases each). The length of the CDR3 is 14 residues. CDR1 is SEHNR and CDR2 is FQNEAQ in the germline V gene (reference sequence). V lost 1 base, J lost 4 bases, and 9 bases lay in between. The CDR3 DNA is TGTGCCAGCAGCTTAGTCCCGGGGCCAGATACGCAGTATTTT. Amino acid sequence: CASSLVPGPDTQYF. The full variable domain, completed using reference TRBV7-9 and TRBJ2-3, is DTGVSQNPRHKITKRGQNVTFRCDPISEHNRLYWYRQTLGQGPEFLTYFQNEAQLEKSRLLSDRFSAERPKGSFSTLEIQRTEQGDSAMYLCASSLVPGPDTQYFGPGTRLTVL.

This sequence joins TRBV27 and TRBJ1-5, with D possibly TRBD1 on 5 matching bases. V was pared by 5 bases and J by 7 bases, with 15 bases between. This CDR3 has 14 amino acids. Germline V gene data show CDR1 as MNHEY and CDR2 as SMNVEV (reference sequence). The CDR3 loop reads CASSPTGPEQPQHF. The CDR3 DNA reads TGTGCCAGCAGTCCTACAGGCCCGGAGCAGCCCCAGCATTTT.

This clonotype has only a few counts. The rearrangement links TRBV20-1 to TRBJ1-6, with TRBD1 matching over 7 bases. The CDR3 is made up of 13 amino acids. Germline CDR1 is DFQATT and CDR2 is SNEGSKA (reference sequence). The ends lost 6 bases at V and 6 bases at J; junction bases unmatched: 5. The CDR3 nucleotides read TGCAGTGCCCAGGGACAGTTTAATTCACCCCTCCACTTT. Protein product: CSAQGQFNSPLHF.

V and J are TRBV6-1 and TRBJ2-2; TRBD2 matches 15 bases. This CDR3 has 17 residues. Germline CDR1 is MNHNS and CDR2 is SASEGT. V trimming: 10 bases; J trimming: 1 base; junction bases outside the gene matches: 7. This CDR3 is CATRTSGRVLNTGELFF. The CDR3 coding sequence is TGTGCCACCCGGACTAGCGGGAGGGTCTTGAACACCGGGGAGCTGTTTTTT.

This sequence joins TRBV5-4 and TRBJ1-6; 9 nucleotides line up with TRBD1. The ends lost 0 bases at V and 5 bases at J; junction bases unmatched: 3. This CDR3 is 16 amino acids long. Germline V gives CDR1 SGHNT, CDR2 YYREEE (reference sequence). CDR3 nucleotide sequence: TGTGCCAGCAGCTTGGGCGGGACAGGGCATAATTCACCCCTCCACTTT. Translated, it gives CASSLGGTGHNSPLHF.

This sequence joins TRBV20-1 and TRBJ2-3; D gene uncertain. The CDR3 covers 13 residues. CDR1 and CDR2 (germline): DFQATT, SNEGSKA (reference sequence). V gave up 3 bases and J gave up 2 bases, with 9 bases separating them. The CDR3 loop reads CSARGGATDTQYF. The CDR3 DNA is TGCAGTGCTAGGGGCGGAGCCACAGATACGCAGTATTTT.

The CDR3 is CAWRGLAATDTQYF. As DNA, the CDR3 is TGTGCCTGGAGGGGGCTAGCGGCCACAGATACGCAGTATTTT. The chain carries TRBV30 and TRBJ2-3; 7 bases are a match to TRBD2. The V and J ends lost 3 bases and 2 bases, in that order; junction bases with no gene match: 5. The CDR3 consists of 14 residues. From germline, CDR1 is GTSNPN and CDR2 SVGIG (reference sequence).

The chain recombines TRBV6-1 with TRBJ1-2, with TRBD1 matching 8 bases. Germline V gene sequence: CDR1 MNHNS, CDR2 SASEGT. The J segment lost 4 bases and the V segment lost 4 bases, leaving 5 bases of the junction unmatched. CDR3 length equals 14 residues. The CDR3 DNA reads TGTGCCAGCAGTGGAGGACAGGGAACCTATGGCTACACCTTC. Translating gives CASSGGQGTYGYTF.

The V call is TRBV28, the J call TRBJ2-5, with D possibly called TRBD1 or TRBD2 (5 bases each). V shed 10 bases and J shed 7 bases, with 22 bases lying between them. The CDR3 sequence is 14 residues long. The germline V gene has CDR1 MDHEN and CDR2 SYDVKM. This chain's CDR3 is CATSPSRGIGTQYF. The CDR3 nucleotides read TGTGCCACCTCGCCCAGTCGGGGCATAGGGACCCAGTACTTC. Together with reference TRBV28 and TRBJ2-5, the CDR3 gives the full variable domain: DVKVTQSSRYLVKRTGEKVFLECVQDMDHENMFWYRQDPGLGLRLIYFSYDVKMKEKGDIPEGYSVSREKKERFSLILESASTNQTSMYLCATSPSRGIGTQYFGPGTRLLVL.

The V gene is TRBV6-4, the J gene TRBJ2-1; 7 bases match TRBD2. V was clipped by 0 bases and J by 5 bases; unmatched bases: 4. The CDR3 contains 15 residues. The germline CDR1 and CDR2 sequences are MRHNA and SNTAGT. The CDR3 sequence: CASSDSSGPNNEQFF. The CDR3 DNA reads TGTGCCAGCAGTGACTCTAGCGGGCCGAACAATGAGCAGTTCTTC.

The rearrangement links TRBV6-1 to TRBJ2-3; the match to TRBD2 covers 12 bases. The CDR3 is 16 residues long. The ends lost 6 bases at V and 5 bases at J; junction bases unmatched: 9. In germline, CDR1 is MNHNS, CDR2 SASEGT. The CDR3 DNA reads as TGTGCCAGCAGATCGACTAGCGGGAGCTCTGGAGATACGCAGTATTTT. Its translation: CASRSTSGSSGDTQYF.

The rearrangement uses TRBV6-5 and TRBJ2-7; the D call may be TRBD1 or TRBD2 (5 bases each). This CDR3 is built from 13 residues. Germline V CDR1 and CDR2: MNHEY, SVGAGI. The V end was cut by 3 bases, the J end by 6 bases, with 12 bases between. CDR3 loop: CASSYARAGEQYF. CDR3 in DNA: TGTGCCAGCAGTTATGCCAGGGCGGGCGAGCAGTACTTC.

The table lists this clonotype with a few counts. V and J are TRBV20-1 and TRBJ1-6; TRBD1 is a possible D gene (5 bases). Germline values: CDR1 DFQATT, CDR2 SNEGSKA (reference sequence). The CDR3 contains 16 residues. Trimming removed 0 bases from V and 8 bases from J, with 17 bases in between. The CDR3 reads CSARDFGGVWDSPLHF. CDR3 bases: TGCAGTGCTAGAGATTTCGGAGGGGTCTGGGATTCACCCCTCCACTTT.